This record concerns one T cell receptor beta chain sequence. Antigen specificity is unknown. TCR beta from blood CD8+ and CD4+ T cells was sequenced. FACS was used to enrich TEMRA cells, whereas the CD8+ and CD4+ T cells were obtained by negative isolation. This specimen belongs to a study of CD8 T cells in Susac syndrome. Study-level points and caveats: The CD4+ T cell repertoires in Susac syndrome were not clonally expanded. An acknowledgment was made by the study that its TCR sequencing and HLA analysis involved relatively few individuals.

The germline gives CDR1 MDHEN, CDR2 SYDVKM. This CDR3 has 13 residues. Trimming removed 6 bases from V and 2 bases from J, with 11 bases in between. The RNA input was 0.5 to 1 ug, and it was reverse transcribed with random hexamers. One entry per CDR3 protein results from TCRdb running MiXCR on the immunoSEQ multiplex PCR reads. The data contain about 160,000 distinct CDR3 sequences, approximately 95% of them singletons. The sequence was collected from a human donor with Susac syndrome. The rearrangement joins TRBV28 to TRBJ2-7; no firm D call. The sample taken for sequencing was CD4+ T cells from PBMCs. The CDR3 reads CASSRPGPYEQYV. In DNA, the CDR3 is TGTGCCAGCAGCCGCCCAGGACCCTACGAGCAGTACGTC.